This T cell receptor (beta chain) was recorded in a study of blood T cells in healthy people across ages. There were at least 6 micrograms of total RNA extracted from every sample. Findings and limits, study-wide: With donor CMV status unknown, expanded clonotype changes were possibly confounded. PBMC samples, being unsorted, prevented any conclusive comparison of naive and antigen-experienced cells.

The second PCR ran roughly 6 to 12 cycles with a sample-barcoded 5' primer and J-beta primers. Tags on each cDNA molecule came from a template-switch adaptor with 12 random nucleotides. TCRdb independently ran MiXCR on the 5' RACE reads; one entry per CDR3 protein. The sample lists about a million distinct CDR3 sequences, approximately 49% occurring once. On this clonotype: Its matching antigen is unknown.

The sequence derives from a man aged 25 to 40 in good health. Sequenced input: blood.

CDR3 amino acids: CASFGLAGAPRSYEQYF. The CDR3 bases are TGTGCCAGCTTTGGACTAGCGGGGGCGCCGAGGTCCTACGAGCAGTACTTC. The V and J genes are TRBV27 and TRBJ2-7, with 13 bases lining up with TRBD2. The V segment lost 8 bases and the J segment 1 base; nucleotides outside the gene matches: 11. Germline-derived CDR1 and CDR2 are MNHEY and SMNVEV (reference sequence). There are 17 residues in the CDR3.